Listed below are T cell receptor beta chains from one sample, sequenced in a study of T cell repertoires in cytomegalovirus infection. Their antigens remain unidentified. TCRdb re-derived calls from the reads in MiXCR, one entry per CDR3 protein. The top ten clones hold around 64% of a sample with some 200,000 distinct CDR3 sequences, around 35% of them seen once. Source: CD8+ T cells from cultured PBMCs, taken from culture after CMV antigen stimulation. Receptors were obtained from a human donor in good health (CMV status not recorded). Some clones in this sample may be carry-over from other donors' samples. The CDR3 runs from the conserved cysteine through the conserved F or W. A D gene is named only where the DNA matches it firmly. Only part of the rows carry a size: once, few, many, or a class if the clone is expanded.

TRBV5-1	TRBD2	TRBJ2-2	.	TGCGCCAGCAGCTTGGTGGCGACGGGGGGCACCGGGGAGCTGTTTTTT	CASSLVATGGTGELFF
TRBV7-6	.	TRBJ1-5	.	TGTGCCAGCAGCTTAAAGACAGGCAATCAGCCCCAGCATTTT	CASSLKTGNQPQHF
TRBV28	.	TRBJ1-2	.	TGTGCCAGCAGTCCCCCCGGCCGGGGCTATGGCTACACCTTC	CASSPPGRGYGYTF
TRBV25-1	.	TRBJ2-1	.	TGTGCCAGCAGTGGGCCCGGGGGGACATCCTACAATGAGCAGTTCTTC	CASSGPGGTSYNEQFF
TRBV4-1	.	TRBJ2-4	.	TGCGCCAGCAGCCTAGCTCTACTCATAACACCGGCCAACATTCAGTACTTC	CASSLALLITPANIQYF
TRBV5-4	TRBD1	TRBJ2-7	.	TGTGCCAGCAGCCAATACAGGGGGATAAAGGACTACGAGCAGTACTTC	CASSQYRGIKDYEQYF
TRBV7-9	.	TRBJ2-7	many	TGTGCCAGCAGTCTAGGGGGAACCTACGAGCAGTACTTC	CASSLGGTYEQYF
TRBV7-9	TRBD1	TRBJ2-1	.	TGTGCCAGCAGCTCCACAGGGACAGGGGTCAATGAGCAGTTCTTC	CASSSTGTGVNEQFF
TRBV20-1	TRBD2	TRBJ2-3	.	TGCAGTGCGCCGGGAGGGTCGGGCACAGATACGCAGTATTTT	CSAPGGSGTDTQYF
TRBV6-6	TRBD1	TRBJ2-5	.	TGTGCCAGCACCGAGGGGGCAGCCCCCGTGACCCAGTACTTC	CASTEGAAPVTQYF
TRBV29-1	.	TRBJ1-1	.	TGCAGCGTTGGAGGACAGATGAACACTGAAGCTTTCTTT	CSVGGQMNTEAFF
TRBV9	TRBD2	TRBJ2-3	.	TGTGCCAGCAGCTCCCGTTGGCGGGGGGAGGATACGCAGTATTTT	CASSSRWRGEDTQYF
TRBV29-1	.	TRBJ1-3	few	TGCAGCACACGTCGAGAGGAGGTTGGAAACACCATATATTTT	CSTRREEVGNTIYF
TRBV4-1	.	TRBJ1-1	many	TGCGCCAGCAGCCAAGATGGGGGGGCGAACACTGAAGCTTTCTTT	CASSQDGGANTEAFF
TRBV20-1	TRBD2	TRBJ2-1	.	TGCAGTGCTAGAGATAGCGGGGCCTCCTACAATGAGCAGTTCTTC	CSARDSGASYNEQFF
TRBV7-9	.	TRBJ2-1	.	TGTGCCAGCCCCGGGCGGAGCTCCTACAATGAGCAGTTCTTC	CASPGRSSYNEQFF
TRBV29-1	.	TRBJ2-4	few	TGCAGCGTTGAAGGGCAAGAGGTAAACATTCAGTACTTC	CSVEGQEVNIQYF
TRBV5-6	TRBD2	TRBJ2-1	.	TGTGCCAGCAGCTTATTCGGGAGGGCCTTCAATGAGCAGTTCTTC	CASSLFGRAFNEQFF
TRBV29-1	TRBD2	TRBJ2-1	.	TGCAGCGTTTATAAGGCCGGGACTAGCGGACCCAATGAGCAGTTCTTC	CSVYKAGTSGPNEQFF
TRBV7-3	TRBD2	TRBJ2-5	few	TGTGCCAGCAGCTTAATGGGCGGGGGGTACCAAGAGACCCAGTACTTC	CASSLMGGGYQETQYF
TRBV6-6	.	TRBJ2-2	few	TGTGCCAGCAGTAAAGGTTCATCGGCCGGGGAGCTGTTTTTT	CASSKGSSAGELFF
TRBV6-5	TRBD1	TRBJ2-7	few	TGTGCCAGCAGGGTGACAGGGTACCACTCCTACGAGCAGTACTTC	CASRVTGYHSYEQYF
TRBV30	.	TRBJ2-1	.	TGTGCCTGGAGTGGAGGGGTCAGAGATGAGCAGTTCTTC	CAWSGGVRDEQFF
TRBV20-1	TRBD2	TRBJ2-7	.	TGCAGTGCTAGAGATATACTAGCGGAGAACTACGAGCAGTACTTC	CSARDILAENYEQYF
TRBV10-3	TRBD1	TRBJ2-1	.	TGTGCCATCAGGGGACAGGGCTCGTATGAGCAGTTCTTC	CAIRGQGSYEQFF
TRBV29-1	.	TRBJ2-1	.	TGCAGCGTTTTCAATGAGCAGTTCTTC	CSVFNEQFF
TRBV3-1	.	TRBJ2-1	.	TGTGCCAGCAGCCAACCCCCAGAGTCCTACAATGAGCAGTTCTTC	CASSQPPESYNEQFF
TRBV20-1	.	TRBJ1-2	.	TGCAGTGCTAAAGACAGGAAGAACTATGGCTACACCTTC	CSAKDRKNYGYTF
TRBV7-8	.	TRBJ2-3	once	TGTGCCAGCAGCTTAGAGAACTCTAATACGCAGTATTTT	CASSLENSNTQYF
TRBV4-1	TRBD2	TRBJ2-1	.	TGTGCCAGCAGCCAAGGGGCCATAGCGGGGGGGTCCTACAATGAGCAGTTCTTC	CASSQGAIAGGSYNEQFF
TRBV11-2	.	TRBJ2-7	.	TGTGCCAGCAGCTTAGGGGGATGGGAGCCGTCTTCCTACGAGCAGTACTTC	CASSLGGWEPSSYEQYF
TRBV4-2	.	TRBJ2-7	.	TGTGCCAGCAGCCAAGTAGTTGGACGATCCGAGCAGTACTTC	CASSQVVGRSEQYF
TRBV19	.	TRBJ1-2	few	TGTGCCAGTAGTTCAACAGTAAACTATGGCTACACCTTC	CASSSTVNYGYTF
TRBV11-2	.	TRBJ2-2	.	TGTGCCAGCAGCTTAGGTGGGAGAAGGGCCGGGGAGCTGTTTTTT	CASSLGGRRAGELFF
TRBV27	.	TRBJ2-3	.	TGTGCCAGCAGTTCCATTACCGTGGATACGCAGTATTTT	CASSSITVDTQYF
TRBV12-3/TRBV12-4	TRBD2	TRBJ2-1	.	TGTGCCAGCAGTTTGGAGCGGGGGGGTGAGCAGTTCTTC	CASSLERGGEQFF
TRBV7-3	.	TRBJ2-2	many	TGTGCCAGCAGCTTAGGGAGCGGGGAGCTGTTTTTT	CASSLGSGELFF
TRBV6-5	.	TRBJ1-1	few	TGTGCCAGCAGTTACTCGAAAGGGAACACTGAAGCTTTCTTT	CASSYSKGNTEAFF
TRBV24-1	.	TRBJ2-1	.	TGTGCCACCTCGGTTTCCAGCGGAGACACAAGGGGATCCTACAATGAGCAGTTCTTC	CATSVSSGDTRGSYNEQFF
TRBV27	TRBD1	TRBJ2-2	.	TGTGCCAGCAGTCGAGGACAGGCCGGGGAGCTGTTTTTT	CASSRGQAGELFF
TRBV4-2	TRBD2	TRBJ2-7	.	TGTGCCAGCAGCCAAGTTGAGACTAGCCCTGAGTTTACACCCTACGAGCAGTACTTC	CASSQVETSPEFTPYEQYF
TRBV12-3/TRBV12-4	.	TRBJ2-1	.	TGTGCCAGCAGTCCCGGACGAGGGAAGAGAAGGTCCTACAATGAGCAGTTCTTC	CASSPGRGKRRSYNEQFF
TRBV10-2	TRBD1	TRBJ1-1	.	TGCGCCAGCAAGGGGGTTACACAGGGGCACACTGAAGCTTTCTTT	CASKGVTQGHTEAFF
TRBV6-1	TRBD2	TRBJ2-1	.	TGTGCCAGCCGGGAAGCGGGAGGGAAGTTCTTC	CASREAGGKFF
TRBV27	.	TRBJ2-1	.	TGTGCCAGCAGTTCACCCGACAGGAACAATGAGCAGTTCTTC	CASSSPDRNNEQFF
TRBV12-3/TRBV12-4	.	TRBJ1-2	many	TGTGCCAGCAGTTTGTCGGCTCAGGGTTCCGCCGGCTACACCTTC	CASSLSAQGSAGYTF